The 17 T cell receptor beta chains listed next were all sequenced from one sample in a study of radiotherapy plus CTLA-4 blockade in lung cancer. TCRdb's copy holds only in-frame clones and misses some; the assay was immunoSEQ multiplex PCR. Of some 87,000 clones in the sample, over 80% are singletons; the top ten hold 13% to 15%. This specimen was peripheral blood, taken from a patient treated with radiotherapy plus ipilimumab. The receptors originated from a human donor with non-small cell lung cancer that progressed on radiotherapy plus ipilimumab.

Details on this clone: One junction end disagrees with the germline gene, perhaps due to a read error. V and J are TRBV4-1 and TRBJ2-7; TRBD2 agrees at 8 bases. The CDR3 contains 16 residues. Germline V gives CDR1 MGHRA, CDR2 YSYEKL. DNA for the CDR3: TGCGCCAGCAGCCGCTACGGGGGGGAGTCCGTTTACGAGCAGTGCTTC. Its protein product is CASSRYGGESVYEQCF.

The chain carries TRBV5-4 and TRBJ1-6, with a tentative D call TRBD1 (6 bases). The CDR3 loop spans 14 amino acids. Deletions cut 4 bases from V and 4 bases from J, with 9 bases between. Germline-derived CDR1 and CDR2 are SGHNT and YYREEE (reference sequence). The CDR3 loop is CASSNREYNSPLHF. DNA of the CDR3: TGTGCCAGCAGCAACAGGGAATATAATTCACCCCTCCACTTT.

J is TRBJ1-2 and V is TRBV5-4, with 8 bases lining up with TRBD1. V shed 3 bases, J shed 1 base, and the junction held 11 bases outside the gene matches. Germline V gene sequence: CDR1 SGHNT, CDR2 YYREEE (reference sequence). The CDR3 runs 17 residues. The CDR3 loop is CASSSGGRGYGNYGYTF. In nucleotides, the CDR3 is TGTGCCAGCAGCTCAGGGGGCCGTGGGTATGGTAACTATGGCTACACCTTC.

The chain carries TRBV7-9 and TRBJ1-2, with 8 bases aligning to TRBD1. Germline CDR1 SEHNR, CDR2 FQNEAQ (reference sequence). The CDR3 consists of 15 residues. Trimming took 5 bases from V and 4 from J; bases not matched to a gene: 9. In DNA form, the CDR3 reads TGTGCCAGCAGCGGTACCGGGACAGGAGCCTATGGCTACACCTTC. Its protein product is CASSGTGTGAYGYTF.

This sequence joins TRBV27 and TRBJ2-7; tentatively, D is TRBD1 (6 bases). The CDR3 covers 13 residues. Trimming took 5 bases from V and 4 from J, leaving 12 bases between them. CDR1 and CDR2 (germline): MNHEY, SMNVEV (reference sequence). CDR3 sequence: CASSVQQGYEQYF. DNA for the CDR3: TGTGCCAGCAGTGTACAACAGGGTTACGAGCAGTACTTC.

This rearrangement joins TRBV11-3 to TRBJ1-4; TRBD1 matches at 9 bases. This CDR3 contains 15 residues. V dropped 4 bases and J dropped 7; count of bases not matched to a gene: 7. Germline CDR1 is SGHNT and CDR2 is YENEEA. CDR3 residues: CASSCAGTGIEKLFF. The CDR3 region has the DNA TGTGCCAGCAGCTGCGCCGGGACAGGGATTGAAAAACTGTTTTTT.

The table lists this clone with a count of one. The genes are TRBV7-2 and TRBJ2-3, with D unresolved. Trimming pared 6 bases from V and 2 bases from J, leaving 12 bases between. Germline V lookup: CDR1 SGHTA, CDR2 FQGNSA. The CDR3 is 14 amino acids. The CDR3 loop is CASRSVQPTDTQYF. For the CDR3, the DNA is TGTGCCAGCAGGAGCGTTCAACCCACAGATACGCAGTATTTT.

This clone has only one observation. V usage is TRBV9 and J usage is TRBJ2-5, with no clear D. This CDR3 has 12 residues. Germline V gene data show CDR1 as SGDLS and CDR2 as YYNGEE. V was shortened by 0 bases and J by 4 bases, with 4 bases between the two germline ends. The CDR3 reads CASSVDRETQYF. DNA for the CDR3: TGTGCCAGCAGCGTAGATAGAGAGACCCAGTACTTC.

The chain is built from TRBV7-9 and TRBJ2-1; 9 bases agree with TRBD2. Germline V lookup: CDR1 SEHNR, CDR2 FQNEAQ (reference sequence). This CDR3 region has 15 residues. The J segment lost 4 bases and the V segment lost 11 bases, leaving 12 bases of the junction unmatched. CDR3 loop: CAAILSSGMYNEQFF. The DNA of the CDR3 is TGTGCCGCTATCCTCTCTAGCGGGATGTACAATGAGCAGTTCTTC.

This rearrangement joins TRBV18 to TRBJ1-5; D is possibly TRBD1 (6 bases). V lost 6 bases, J lost 2 bases, and 23 bases lay in between. Germline CDR1 reads KGHSH; CDR2 reads LQKENI. This CDR3 has 18 amino acids. Here the CDR3 DNA reads TGTGCCAGCTCCCCATGGTCTGCGGGGGCGGGTGGCAATCAGCCCCAGCATTTT. Translation: CASSPWSAGAGGNQPQHF.

V and J are TRBV18 and TRBJ1-1, with D possibly being TRBD1 (5 bases). From germline, CDR1 is KGHSH and CDR2 LQKENI. Between the trimmed V and J ends, which lost 5 bases and 7 bases, there was a span of 11 bases. The length of the CDR3 is 12 residues. CDR3 nucleotide sequence: TGTGCCAGCTCATCGGGGCGGAGTGAAGCTTTCTTT. Residues: CASSSGRSEAFF. The whole variable domain, remainder taken from reference TRBV18 and TRBJ1-1, is NAGVMQNPRHLVRRRGQEARLRCSPMKGHSHVYWYRQLPEEGLKFMVYLQKENIIDESGMPKERFSAEFPKEGPSILRIQQVVRGDSAAYFCASSSGRSEAFFGQGTRLTVV.

The chain carries TRBV27 and TRBJ2-7, with D perhaps matching TRBD2 (5 bases). Trimming removed 0 bases from V and 7 bases from J, with 10 bases in between. From germline, CDR1 is MNHEY and CDR2 SMNVEV (reference sequence). This CDR3 has 13 amino acids. The CDR3, as DNA: TGTGCCAGCAGTTTATCCACTACGGGGGAGCAGTACTTC. It codes for CASSLSTTGEQYF.

V gene TRBV6-5 combines with J gene TRBJ1-1; TRBD1 might be the D (6 bases). Trimming stripped 8 bases from V and 8 bases from J, with 24 bases between. CDR3 length: 15 amino acids. Germline CDR1 MNHEY, CDR2 SVGAGI. In DNA form, the CDR3 reads TGTGCCAGCCGGGACACACAGGGAGCACGATTCGAAGCTTTCTTT. Amino acids: CASRDTQGARFEAFF.

The chain couples TRBV11-3 to TRBJ2-1; D gene ambiguous. CDR3 length: 16 amino acids. The V gene lost 10 bases and the J gene lost 8 bases, with 27 bases spanning the gap. Per the germline V gene, CDR1 is SGHNT and CDR2 is YENEEA. This chain's CDR3 is CATHPPWVVQLDEQFF. CDR3 bases: TGTGCCACCCATCCCCCCTGGGTCGTCCAATTGGATGAGCAGTTCTTC.

This clone came up once. This chain joins TRBV5-1 and TRBJ1-1, with TRBD1 as a possible D gene (5 bases). This CDR3 has 16 residues. Trimming left V 3 bases short and J 1 base short, with 16 bases between. Germline values: CDR1 SGHRS, CDR2 YFSETQ. This CDR3 is CASSWTTGTGNTEAFF. The DNA for the CDR3 is TGCGCCAGCAGCTGGACCACCGGGACGGGGAACACTGAAGCTTTCTTT.

This sequence joins TRBV25-1 and TRBJ2-2, with D perhaps assigned TRBD1 or TRBD2 (5 bases each). Trimming took 4 bases from V and 7 from J, leaving 10 bases between them. The CDR3 has 13 residues. Germline V CDR1 and CDR2: MGHDK, SYGVNS. The CDR3 loop is CASSAGAGGELFF. The CDR3 region has the DNA TGTGCCAGCAGTGCTGGGGCGGGCGGGGAGCTGTTTTTT.

This sequence joins TRBV29-1 and TRBJ1-2; a weak D match, TRBD1 (6 bases). The CDR3 is 15 amino acids. Between the trimmed V and J ends, which lost 2 bases and 2 bases, there was a span of 15 bases. The V gene's germline CDR1 is SQVTM and CDR2 ANQGSEA. CDR3 residues: CSVETRDIRNYGYTF. CDR3 coding DNA: TGCAGCGTTGAAACCCGGGACATAAGAAACTATGGCTACACCTTC.